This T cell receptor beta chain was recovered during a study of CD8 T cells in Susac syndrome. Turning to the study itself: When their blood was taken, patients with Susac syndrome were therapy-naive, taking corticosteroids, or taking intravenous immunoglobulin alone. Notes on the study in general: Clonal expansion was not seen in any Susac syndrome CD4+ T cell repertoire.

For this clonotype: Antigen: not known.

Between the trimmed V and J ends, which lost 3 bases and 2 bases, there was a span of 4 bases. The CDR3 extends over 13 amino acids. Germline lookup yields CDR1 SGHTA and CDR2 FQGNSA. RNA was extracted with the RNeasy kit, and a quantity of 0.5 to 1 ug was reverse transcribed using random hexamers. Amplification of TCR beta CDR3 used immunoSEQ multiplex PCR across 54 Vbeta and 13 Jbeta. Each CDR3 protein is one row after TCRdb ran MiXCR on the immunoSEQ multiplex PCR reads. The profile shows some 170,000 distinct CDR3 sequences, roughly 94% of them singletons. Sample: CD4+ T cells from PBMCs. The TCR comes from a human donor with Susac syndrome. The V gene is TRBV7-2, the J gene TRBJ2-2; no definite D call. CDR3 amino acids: CASSFRNTGELFF. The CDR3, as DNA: TGTGCCAGCAGCTTTCGTAACACCGGGGAGCTGTTTTTT.